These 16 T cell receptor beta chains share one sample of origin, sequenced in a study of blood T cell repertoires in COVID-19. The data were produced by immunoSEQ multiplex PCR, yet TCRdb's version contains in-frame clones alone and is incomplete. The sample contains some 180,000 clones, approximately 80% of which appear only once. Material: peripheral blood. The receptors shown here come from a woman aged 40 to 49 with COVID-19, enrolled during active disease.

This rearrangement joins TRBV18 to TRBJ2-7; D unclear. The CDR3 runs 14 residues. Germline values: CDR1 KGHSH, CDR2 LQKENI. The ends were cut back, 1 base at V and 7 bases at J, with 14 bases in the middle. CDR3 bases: TGTGCCAGCTCACCACGTCAGGCCTCCTTTGAGCAGTACTTC. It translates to CASSPRQASFEQYF.

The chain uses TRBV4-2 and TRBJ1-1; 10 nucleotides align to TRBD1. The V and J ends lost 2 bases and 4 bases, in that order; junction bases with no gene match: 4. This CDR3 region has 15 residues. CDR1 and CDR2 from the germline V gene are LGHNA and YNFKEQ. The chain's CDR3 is CASSQQGQGFTEAFF. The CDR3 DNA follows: TGTGCCAGCAGCCAACAGGGACAGGGGTTCACTGAAGCTTTCTTT.

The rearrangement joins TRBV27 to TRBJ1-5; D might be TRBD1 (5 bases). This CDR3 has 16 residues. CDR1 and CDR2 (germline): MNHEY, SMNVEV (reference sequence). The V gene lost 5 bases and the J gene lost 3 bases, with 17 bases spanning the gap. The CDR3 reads CASSPPGGPFNQPQHF. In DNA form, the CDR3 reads TGTGCCAGCAGTCCGCCGGGGGGTCCCTTCAATCAGCCCCAGCATTTT.

The CDR3 spells CSVEEAGVSGELFF. The CDR3 DNA is TGCAGCGTTGAAGAGGCGGGGGTCTCCGGGGAGCTGTTTTTT. The V gene is TRBV29-1, the J gene TRBJ2-2; 7 bases are a match to TRBD2. Per germline, CDR1 SQVTM and CDR2 ANQGSEA. The CDR3 is 14 amino acids. V shed 0 bases and J 6 bases; nucleotides not matched to a gene: 4.

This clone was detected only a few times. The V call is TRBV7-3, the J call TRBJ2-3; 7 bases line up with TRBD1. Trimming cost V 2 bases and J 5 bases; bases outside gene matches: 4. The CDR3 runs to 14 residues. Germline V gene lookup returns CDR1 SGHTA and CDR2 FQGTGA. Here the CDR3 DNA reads TGTGCCAGCAGCTTATTAACAGGGGTAGATACGCAGTATTTT. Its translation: CASSLLTGVDTQYF.

The CDR3 DNA reads as TGTGCCAGCAGTTACTCGGCAGGCTCTGGAAACACCATATATTTT. This gives the protein CASSYSAGSGNTIYF. The chain employs TRBV6-5 and TRBJ1-3; D is undetermined. Per germline, CDR1 MNHEY and CDR2 SVGAGI. This CDR3 region has 15 residues. The germline V and J ends were trimmed by 0 bases and 0 bases, with 6 bases remaining between them.

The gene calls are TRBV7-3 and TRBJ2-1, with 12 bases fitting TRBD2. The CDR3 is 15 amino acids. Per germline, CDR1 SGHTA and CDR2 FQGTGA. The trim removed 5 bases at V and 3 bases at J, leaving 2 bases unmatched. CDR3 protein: CASSQTSGSYNEQFF. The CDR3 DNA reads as TGTGCCAGCAGCCAGACTAGCGGGAGCTACAATGAGCAGTTCTTC. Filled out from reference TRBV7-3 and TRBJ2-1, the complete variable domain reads GAGVSQTPSNKVTEKGKYVELRCDPISGHTALYWYRQSLGQGPEFLIYFQGTGAADDSGLPNDRFFAVRPEGSVSTLKIQRTERGDSAVYLCASSQTSGSYNEQFFGPGTRLTVL.

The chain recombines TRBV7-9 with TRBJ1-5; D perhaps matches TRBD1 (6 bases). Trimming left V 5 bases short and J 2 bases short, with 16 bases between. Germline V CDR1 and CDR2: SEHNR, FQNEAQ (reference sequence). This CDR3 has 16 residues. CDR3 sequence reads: CASSPTGQPGNQPQHF. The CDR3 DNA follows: TGTGCCAGCAGCCCTACAGGGCAGCCGGGCAATCAGCCCCAGCATTTT.

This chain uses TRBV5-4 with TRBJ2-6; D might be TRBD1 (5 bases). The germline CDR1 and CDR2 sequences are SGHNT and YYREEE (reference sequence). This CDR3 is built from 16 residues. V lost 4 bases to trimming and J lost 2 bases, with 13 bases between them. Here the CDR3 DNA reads TGTGCCAGCAGCCCGCAGGGAAGCGCTGGGGCCAACGTCCTGACTTTC. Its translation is CASSPQGSAGANVLTF.

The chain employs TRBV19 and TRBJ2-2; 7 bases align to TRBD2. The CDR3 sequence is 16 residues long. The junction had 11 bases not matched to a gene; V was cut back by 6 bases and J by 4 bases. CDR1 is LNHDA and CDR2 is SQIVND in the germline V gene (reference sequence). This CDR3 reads CASSRPGLKLTGELFF. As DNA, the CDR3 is TGTGCCAGTAGCCGCCCGGGACTAAAACTCACCGGGGAGCTGTTTTTT.

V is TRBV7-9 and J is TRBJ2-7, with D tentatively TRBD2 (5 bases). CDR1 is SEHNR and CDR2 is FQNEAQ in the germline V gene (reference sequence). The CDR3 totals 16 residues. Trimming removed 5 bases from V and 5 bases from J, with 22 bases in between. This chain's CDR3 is CASSPRRGSPFHEQYF. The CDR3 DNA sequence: TGTGCCAGCAGCCCGAGACGCGGGTCACCCTTCCACGAGCAGTACTTC.

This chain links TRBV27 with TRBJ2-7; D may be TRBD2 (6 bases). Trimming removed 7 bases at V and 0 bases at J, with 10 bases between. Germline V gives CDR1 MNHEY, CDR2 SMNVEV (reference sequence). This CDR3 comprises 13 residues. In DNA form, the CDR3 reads TGTGCCAGCACCCGGGGGAGCTCCTACGAGCAGTACTTC. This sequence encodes CASTRGSSYEQYF.

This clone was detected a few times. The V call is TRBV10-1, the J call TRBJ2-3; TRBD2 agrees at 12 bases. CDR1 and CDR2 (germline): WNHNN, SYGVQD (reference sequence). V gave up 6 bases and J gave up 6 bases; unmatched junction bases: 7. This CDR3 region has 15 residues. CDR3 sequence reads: CASSLTSGGLDTQYF. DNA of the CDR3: TGCGCCAGCAGCCTTACTAGCGGGGGGTTGGATACGCAGTATTTT.

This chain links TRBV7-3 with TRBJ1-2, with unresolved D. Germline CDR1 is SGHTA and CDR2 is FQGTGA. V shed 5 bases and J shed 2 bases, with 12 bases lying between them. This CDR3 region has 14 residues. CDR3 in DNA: TGTGCCAGCAGCCCTAACACGAGGAACTATGGCTACACCTTC. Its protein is CASSPNTRNYGYTF.

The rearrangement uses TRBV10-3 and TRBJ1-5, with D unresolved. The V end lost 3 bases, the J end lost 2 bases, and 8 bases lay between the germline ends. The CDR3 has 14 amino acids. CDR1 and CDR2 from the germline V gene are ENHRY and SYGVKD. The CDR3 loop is CAISDPSGNQPQHF. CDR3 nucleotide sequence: TGTGCCATCAGTGACCCCTCGGGCAATCAGCCCCAGCATTTT.

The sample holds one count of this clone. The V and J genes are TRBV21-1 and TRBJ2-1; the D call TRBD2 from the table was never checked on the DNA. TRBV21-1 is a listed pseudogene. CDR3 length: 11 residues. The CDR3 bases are TGTGCCAGCAGCCTGAGCGATGAGCAGTTCTTC. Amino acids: CASSLSDEQFF.